The TCR beta chain described here comes from a study of CD8 T cells in ankylosing spondylitis. Broader study findings: Apparently characteristic of ankylosing spondylitis blood was a TCR beta motif (roughly eight highly homologous variants). Within peripheral blood, clones linked to disease were CD8+ and relatively rare.

One entry per CDR3 protein results from TCRdb running MiXCR on the 5' RACE reads. The sample holds roughly 470,000 distinct CDR3 sequences, roughly a quarter seen once. There are 17 residues in the CDR3. The ends lost 8 bases at V and 0 bases at J; junction bases unmatched: 8. Germline CDR1 LGHDT, CDR2 YNNKEL (reference sequence). Comments on this clonotype: The antigen is unknown.

Material: blood, either unsorted or a sorted T cell fraction (not recorded which). The chain carries TRBV3-1 and TRBJ2-5; TRBD2 agrees at 14 bases. This receptor was obtained from a male donor with ankylosing spondylitis. The CDR3 region is CASGMPTSGRDQETQYF. The CDR3 bases are TGTGCCAGCGGAATGCCGACTAGCGGGAGGGACCAAGAGACCCAGTACTTC.